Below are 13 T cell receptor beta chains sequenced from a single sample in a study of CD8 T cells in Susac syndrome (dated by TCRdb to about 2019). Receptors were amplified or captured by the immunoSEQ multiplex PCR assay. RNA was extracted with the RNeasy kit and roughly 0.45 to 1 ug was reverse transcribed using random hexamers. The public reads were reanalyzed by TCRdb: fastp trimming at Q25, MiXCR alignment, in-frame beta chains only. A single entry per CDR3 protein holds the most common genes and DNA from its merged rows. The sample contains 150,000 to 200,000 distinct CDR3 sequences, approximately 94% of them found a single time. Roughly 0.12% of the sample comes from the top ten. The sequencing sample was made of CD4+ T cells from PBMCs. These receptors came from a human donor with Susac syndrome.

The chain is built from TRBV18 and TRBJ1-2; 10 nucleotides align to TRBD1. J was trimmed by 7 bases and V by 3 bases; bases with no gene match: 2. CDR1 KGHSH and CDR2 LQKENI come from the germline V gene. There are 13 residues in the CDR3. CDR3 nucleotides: TGTGCCAGCTCACCGGGACAGGGGTCTGGCTACACCTTC. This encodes CASSPGQGSGYTF.

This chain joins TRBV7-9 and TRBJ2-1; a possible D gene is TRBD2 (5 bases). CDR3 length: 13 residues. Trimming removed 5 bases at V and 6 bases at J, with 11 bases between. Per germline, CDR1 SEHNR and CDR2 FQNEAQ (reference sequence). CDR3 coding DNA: TGTGCCAGCAGCCCTGAGGGTCGCAATGAGCAGTTCTTC. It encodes CASSPEGRNEQFF.

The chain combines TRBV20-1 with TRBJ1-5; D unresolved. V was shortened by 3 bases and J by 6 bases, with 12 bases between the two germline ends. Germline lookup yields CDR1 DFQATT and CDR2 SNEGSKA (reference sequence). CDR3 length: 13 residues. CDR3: CSASWLQGQPQHF. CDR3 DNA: TGCAGTGCTAGTTGGCTTCAAGGTCAGCCCCAGCATTTT.

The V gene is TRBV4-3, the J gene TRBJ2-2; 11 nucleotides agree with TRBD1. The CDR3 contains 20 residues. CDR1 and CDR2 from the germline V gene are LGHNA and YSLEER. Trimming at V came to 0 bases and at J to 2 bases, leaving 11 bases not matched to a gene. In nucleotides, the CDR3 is TGCGCCAGCAGCCAAGAACAGGACAGGGGGCACGAGGCCAACACCGGGGAGCTGTTTTTT. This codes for CASSQEQDRGHEANTGELFF.

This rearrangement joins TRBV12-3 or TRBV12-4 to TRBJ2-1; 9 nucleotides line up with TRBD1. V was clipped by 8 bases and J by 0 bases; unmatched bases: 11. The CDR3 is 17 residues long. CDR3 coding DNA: TGTGCCAGCCAGGGACAGGGAGGTAGGGGCTCCTACAATGAGCAGTTCTTC. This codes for CASQGQGGRGSYNEQFF.

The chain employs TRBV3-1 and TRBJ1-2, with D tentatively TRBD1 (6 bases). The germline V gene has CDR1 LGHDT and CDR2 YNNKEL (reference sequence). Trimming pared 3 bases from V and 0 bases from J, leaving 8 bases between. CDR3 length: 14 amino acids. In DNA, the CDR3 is TGTGCCAGCAGCCAGGGGGCATCTAACTATGGCTACACCTTC. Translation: CASSQGASNYGYTF.

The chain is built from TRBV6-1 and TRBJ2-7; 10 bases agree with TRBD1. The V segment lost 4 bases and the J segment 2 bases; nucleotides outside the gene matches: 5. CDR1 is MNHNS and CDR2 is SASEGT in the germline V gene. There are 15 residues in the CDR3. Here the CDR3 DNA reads TGTGCCAGCAGTGCGGGACAGGGGAACACCTACGAGCAGTACTTC. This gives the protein CASSAGQGNTYEQYF.

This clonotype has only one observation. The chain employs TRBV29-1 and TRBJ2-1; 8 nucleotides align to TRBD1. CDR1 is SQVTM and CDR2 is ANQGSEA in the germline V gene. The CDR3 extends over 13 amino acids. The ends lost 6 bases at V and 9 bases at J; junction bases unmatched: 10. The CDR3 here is CSVVGQGIGEQFF. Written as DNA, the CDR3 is TGCAGCGTCGTCGGACAGGGAATTGGTGAGCAGTTCTTC.

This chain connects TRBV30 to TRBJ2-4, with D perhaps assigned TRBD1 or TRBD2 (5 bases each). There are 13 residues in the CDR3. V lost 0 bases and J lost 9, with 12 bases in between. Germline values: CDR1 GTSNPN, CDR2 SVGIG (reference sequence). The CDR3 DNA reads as TGTGCCTGGAGTGTAGGGACGAGGAGCATTCAGTACTTC. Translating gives CAWSVGTRSIQYF. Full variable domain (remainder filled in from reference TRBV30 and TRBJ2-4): SQTIHQWPATLVQPVGSPLSLECTVEGTSNPNLYWYRQAAGRGLQLLFYSVGIGQISSEVPQNLSASRPQDRQFILSSKKLLLSDSGFYLCAWSVGTRSIQYFGAGTRLSVL.

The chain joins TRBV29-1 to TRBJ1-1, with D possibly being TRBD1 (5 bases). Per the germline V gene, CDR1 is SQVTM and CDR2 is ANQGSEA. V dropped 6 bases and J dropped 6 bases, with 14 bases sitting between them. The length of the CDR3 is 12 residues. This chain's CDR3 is CSVGTGPAEAFF. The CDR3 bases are TGCAGCGTAGGAACAGGTCCGGCTGAAGCTTTCTTT.

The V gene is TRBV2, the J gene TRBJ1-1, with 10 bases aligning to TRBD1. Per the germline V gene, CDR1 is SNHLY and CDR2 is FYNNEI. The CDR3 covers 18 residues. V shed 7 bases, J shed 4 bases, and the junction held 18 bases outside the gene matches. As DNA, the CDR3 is TGTGCCAGCAACTTACCGACAGGGGGCGAACGTCTGGGCACTGAAGCTTTCTTT. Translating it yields CASNLPTGGERLGTEAFF.

The CDR3 loop is CASSLAGTGRTGTEAFF. DNA for the CDR3: TGTGCCAGCAGCTTGGCCGGGACAGGTCGGACGGGCACTGAAGCTTTCTTT. J is TRBJ1-1 and V is TRBV5-4, with 8 positions matching TRBD1. Germline V CDR1 and CDR2: SGHNT, YYREEE (reference sequence). V shed 0 bases, J shed 4 bases, and the junction held 11 bases outside the gene matches. The CDR3 is 17 amino acids.

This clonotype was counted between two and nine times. The CDR3 reads CASSVEGTGNQPQHF. CDR3 in DNA: TGTGCCAGCAGCGTAGAAGGCACAGGGAATCAGCCCCAGCATTTT. The chain uses TRBV9 and TRBJ1-5, with D maybe TRBD1 (6 bases). The V end lost 0 bases, the J end lost 4 bases, and 11 bases lay between the germline ends. The CDR3 consists of 15 residues. Germline values: CDR1 SGDLS, CDR2 YYNGEE.